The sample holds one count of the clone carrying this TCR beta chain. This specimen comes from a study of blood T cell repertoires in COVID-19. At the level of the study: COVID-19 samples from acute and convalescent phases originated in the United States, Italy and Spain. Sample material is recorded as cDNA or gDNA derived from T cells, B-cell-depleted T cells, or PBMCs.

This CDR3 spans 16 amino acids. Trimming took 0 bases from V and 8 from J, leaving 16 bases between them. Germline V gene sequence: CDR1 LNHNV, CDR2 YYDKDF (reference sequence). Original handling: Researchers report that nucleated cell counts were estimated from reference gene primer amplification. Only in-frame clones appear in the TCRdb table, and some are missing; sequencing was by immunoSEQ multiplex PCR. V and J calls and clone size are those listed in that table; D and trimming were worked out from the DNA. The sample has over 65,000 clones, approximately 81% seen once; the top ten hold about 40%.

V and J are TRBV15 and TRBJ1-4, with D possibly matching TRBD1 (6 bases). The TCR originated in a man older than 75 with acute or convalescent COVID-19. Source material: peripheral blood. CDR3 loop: CATSRDRAGAREKLFF. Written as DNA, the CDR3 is TGTGCCACCAGCAGAGATAGGGCAGGGGCTCGAGAAAAACTGTTTTTT. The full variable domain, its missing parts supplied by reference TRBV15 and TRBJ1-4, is DAMVIQNPRYQVTQFGKPVTLSCSQTLNHNVMYWYQQKSSQAPKLLFHYYDKDFNNEADTPDNFQSRRPNTSFCFLDIRSPGLGDTAMYLCATSRDRAGAREKLFFGSGTQLSVL.